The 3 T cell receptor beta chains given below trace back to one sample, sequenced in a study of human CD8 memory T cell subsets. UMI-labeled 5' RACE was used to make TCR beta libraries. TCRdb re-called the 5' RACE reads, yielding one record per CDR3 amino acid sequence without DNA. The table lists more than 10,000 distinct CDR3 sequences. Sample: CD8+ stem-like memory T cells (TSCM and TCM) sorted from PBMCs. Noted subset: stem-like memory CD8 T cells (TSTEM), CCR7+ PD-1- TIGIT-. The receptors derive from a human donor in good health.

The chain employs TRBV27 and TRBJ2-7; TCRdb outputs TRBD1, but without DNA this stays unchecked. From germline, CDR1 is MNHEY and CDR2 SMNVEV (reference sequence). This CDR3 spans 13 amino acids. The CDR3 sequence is CASSGTGDYEQYF.

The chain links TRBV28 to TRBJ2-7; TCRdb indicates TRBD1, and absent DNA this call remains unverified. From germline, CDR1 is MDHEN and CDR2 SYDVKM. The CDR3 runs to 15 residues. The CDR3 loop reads CASCTEQGVTYEQYF. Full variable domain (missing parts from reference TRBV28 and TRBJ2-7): DVKVTQSSRYLVKRTGEKVFLECVQDMDHENMFWYRQDPGLGLRLIYFSYDVKMKEKGDIPEGYSVSREKKERFSLILESASTNQTSMYLCASCTEQGVTYEQYFGPGTRLTVT.

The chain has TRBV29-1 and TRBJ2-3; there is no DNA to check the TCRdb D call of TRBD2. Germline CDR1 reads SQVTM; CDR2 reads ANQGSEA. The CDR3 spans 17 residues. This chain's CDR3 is CSVENASGSSSTDTQYF.